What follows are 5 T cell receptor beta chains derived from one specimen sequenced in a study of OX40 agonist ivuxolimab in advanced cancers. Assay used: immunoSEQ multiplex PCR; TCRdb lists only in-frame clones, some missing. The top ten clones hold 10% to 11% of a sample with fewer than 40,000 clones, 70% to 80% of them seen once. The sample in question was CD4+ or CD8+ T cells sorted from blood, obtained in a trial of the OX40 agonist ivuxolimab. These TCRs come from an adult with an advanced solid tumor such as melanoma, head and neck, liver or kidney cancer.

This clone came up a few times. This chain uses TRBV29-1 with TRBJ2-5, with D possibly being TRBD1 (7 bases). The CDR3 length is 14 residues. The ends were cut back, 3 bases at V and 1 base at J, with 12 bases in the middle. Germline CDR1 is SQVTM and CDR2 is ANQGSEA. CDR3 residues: CSVDRGEVQETQYF. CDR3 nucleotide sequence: TGCAGCGTTGACAGGGGGGAGGTCCAAGAGACCCAGTACTTC. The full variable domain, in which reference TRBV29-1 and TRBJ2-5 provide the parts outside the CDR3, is SAVISQKPSRDICQRGTSLTIQCQVDSQVTMMFWYRQQPGQSLTLIATANQGSEATYESGFVIDKFPISRPNLTFSTLTVSNMSPEDSSIYLCSVDRGEVQETQYFGPGTRLLVL.

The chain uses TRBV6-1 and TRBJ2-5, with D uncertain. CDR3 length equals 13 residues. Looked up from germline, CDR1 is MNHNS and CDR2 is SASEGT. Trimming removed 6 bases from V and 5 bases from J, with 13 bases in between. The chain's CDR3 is CASRTKPWETQYF. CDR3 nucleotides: TGTGCCAGCAGAACTAAGCCTTGGGAGACCCAGTACTTC.

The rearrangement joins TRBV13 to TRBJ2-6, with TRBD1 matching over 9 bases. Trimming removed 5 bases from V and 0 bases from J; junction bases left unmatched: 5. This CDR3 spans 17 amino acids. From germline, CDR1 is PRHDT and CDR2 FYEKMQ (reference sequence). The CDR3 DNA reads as TGTGCCAGCAGCAACCGGGACAGGGTCTCTGGGGCCAACGTCCTGACTTTC. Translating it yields CASSNRDRVSGANVLTF.

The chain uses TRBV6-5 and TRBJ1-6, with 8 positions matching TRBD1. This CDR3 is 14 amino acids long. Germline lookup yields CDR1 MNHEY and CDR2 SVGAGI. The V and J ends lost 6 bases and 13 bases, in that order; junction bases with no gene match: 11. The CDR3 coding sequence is TGTGCCAGCAGGGGGCCGGGACAGGAGGCGCCCCTCCACTTT. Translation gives CASRGPGQEAPLHF.

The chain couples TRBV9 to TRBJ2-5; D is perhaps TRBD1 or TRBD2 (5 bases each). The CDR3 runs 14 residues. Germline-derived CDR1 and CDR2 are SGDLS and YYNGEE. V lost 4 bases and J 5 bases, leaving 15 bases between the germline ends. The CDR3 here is CASSLGAGLETQYF. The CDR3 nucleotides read TGTGCCAGCAGCCTAGGGGCGGGCCTGGAGACCCAGTACTTC.